This T cell receptor (beta chain) derives from a study of cytomegalovirus exposure and HLA in healthy donors (dated 2017 in TCRdb). As for the study more broadly: A later analysis indicated that the 95 to 150 validation repertoires were generated on the platform also employed for the approximately 690 repertoires of the first cohort. The aim of the study was to test whether cataloging public T cell receptors could identify signatures of past pathogen exposure. In addition to the first cohort of approximately 650 subjects, a separate validation cohort of approximately 130 different subjects was used. The study combined high-throughput TCR immunosequencing, statistical association of individual TCRs with disease status, and machine learning to predict cytomegalovirus infection status.

The library was obtained by the immunoSEQ multiplex PCR assay. As for how the authors treated the data: To diagnose cytomegalovirus status from the catalog of TCR beta chain sequences, a statistical classification framework was built. TCRdb carries this immuneACCESS record with in-frame sequences only. Its versions omit some clonotypes, under half of them owing to an unresolved V gene in the studies checked, with the rest unexplained. V, J and clone size reflect that table, while D and trimming were determined from the DNA. The sample contains a few hundred thousand clones, 86% of them found a single time. The top ten hold more than 0.8% of the sample. The donors belonged to the validation cohort of around 130 subjects, which was separate from the roughly 700-subject first cohort. Points the paper makes about the study in general: The study gave a list of 150 to 200 TCR beta chains associated with cytomegalovirus. A later analysis lacked HLA typing for the validation cohort, so it scored co-occurrence in that cohort across all 130 or so repertoires. The authors suggested that the approach could potentially be extended to other disease states and immunological phenotypes. Of the cluster scores, 90% to 95% were above 0 in a later analysis, which found that TCRs clustered in the first cohort also tended to co-occur in the 120 validation repertoires. In both the original and validation cohorts, the classifier was reported to diagnose cytomegalovirus status with high specificity and sensitivity. Most TCR sequences were seen in very few donors, while some public TCRs were found in many individuals. A few of the identified cytomegalovirus-associated TCR beta chains were confirmed in vitro to be specific for cytomegalovirus antigens.

For CDR1 and CDR2, the germline V gene lists SGHRS and YFSETQ. The CDR3 sequence holds 13 residues, the cysteine and phenylalanine included. Only the CDR3 part of the read is kept: 39 bases, read in frame from the first base. V loses 4 bases at its end and J loses 7 bases; junction bases beyond the gene matches: 3. This clone was seen a single time. Its antigen target is currently unknown. No per-base quality is available; no much larger clone lies one base away. The rearranged segments are TRBV5-1 and TRBJ1-2, and 11 junctional nucleotides match TRBD1. This TCR was recovered from a young woman in good health and CMV-seronegative. The sample comprised PBMCs. CDR3 loop: CASSQGQGAGYTF. The sequenced DNA is TGCGCCAGCAGCCAAGGACAGGGGGCTGGCTACACCTTC.